These 18 T cell receptor beta chains originate from one sample sequenced in a study of blood T cell repertoires in COVID-19. Produced via immunoSEQ multiplex PCR; TCRdb's table is partial and in-frame only. The sample has 300,000 or so clones, under 90% seen once; the top ten hold 8% to 13%. The specimen was PBMCs or T cells enriched from blood (not recorded which). Receptors were obtained from a woman between 18 and 30 years old who had recovered from COVID-19.

This chain uses TRBV5-8 with TRBJ1-1; TRBD1 is a possible D gene (5 bases). Germline lookup yields CDR1 SGHTS and CDR2 YDEGEE. Between the trimmed V and J ends, which lost 1 base and 11 bases, there was a span of 12 bases. This CDR3 comprises 12 residues. CDR3: CASSLLGVGAFF. DNA for the CDR3: TGTGCCAGCAGCTTGCTAGGGGTGGGTGCTTTCTTT. Filled out from reference TRBV5-8 and TRBJ1-1, the complete variable domain reads EAGVTQSPTHLIKTRGQQATLRCSPISGHTSVYWYQQALGLGLQFLLWYDEGEERNRGNFPPRFSGRQFPNYSSELNVNALELEDSALYLCASSLLGVGAFFGQGTRLTVV.

This rearrangement joins TRBV30 to TRBJ1-6, with 7 bases matching TRBD1. Germline lookup yields CDR1 GTSNPN and CDR2 SVGIG (reference sequence). The CDR3 extends over 14 amino acids. V shed 3 bases, J shed 8 bases, and the junction held 7 bases outside the gene matches. The CDR3 protein is CAWRVTGNYSPLHF. CDR3 coding DNA: TGTGCCTGGAGGGTGACAGGGAACTATTCACCCCTCCACTTT.

The chain is built from TRBV6-5 and TRBJ2-7; unclear D gene. This CDR3 spans 14 amino acids. Germline values: CDR1 MNHEY, CDR2 SVGAGI. Trimming shortened V by 4 bases and J by 0 bases, and 10 bases separated the two germline ends. Here the CDR3 DNA reads TGTGCCAGCAGTTTCGATTCCTACTCCTACGAGCAGTACTTC. Residues: CASSFDSYSYEQYF.

This clone was found a few times. J is TRBJ1-1 and V is TRBV28; weak D call: TRBD1 (6 bases). In germline, CDR1 is MDHEN, CDR2 SYDVKM. Trimming took off 4 bases at V and 0 bases at J, with 15 bases between the two ends. The CDR3 runs 16 residues. The CDR3 spells CASSSGGGSMNTEAFF. The CDR3 DNA sequence: TGTGCCAGCAGTTCGGGAGGGGGGTCCATGAACACTGAAGCTTTCTTT.

This chain connects TRBV7-6 to TRBJ2-2; 9 bases align to TRBD2. This CDR3 spans 15 amino acids. After removal of 3 bases from V and 4 bases from J, the junction contained 3 bases not matched to a gene. In germline, CDR1 is SGHVS, CDR2 FNYEAQ. CDR3 sequence reads: CASSFSGGLTGELFF. The CDR3 coding sequence is TGTGCCAGCAGCTTTAGCGGGGGTCTCACCGGGGAGCTGTTTTTT.

This rearrangement joins TRBV9 to TRBJ2-1; 10 bases are shared with TRBD1. V shed 4 bases, J shed 2 bases, and the junction held 3 bases outside the gene matches. The CDR3 runs to 15 residues. Germline CDR1 SGDLS, CDR2 YYNGEE. The CDR3 region is CASSPGQGPYNEQFF. CDR3 nucleotides: TGTGCCAGCAGCCCGGGACAGGGGCCCTACAATGAGCAGTTCTTC.

This clone was observed a single time. The CDR3 is CASSLLTEAFF. CDR3 bases: TGTGCCAGCAGCCTGTTAACTGAAGCTTTCTTT. The genes are TRBV3-1 (or the pseudogene TRBV3-2) and TRBJ1-1; D is unresolved. There are 11 residues in the CDR3. V lost 4 bases and J 5 bases, leaving 5 bases between the germline ends. Germline lookup yields CDR1 LGHDT and CDR2 YNNKEL (reference sequence).

J is TRBJ1-5 and V is TRBV2, with TRBD1 matching 8 bases. This CDR3 contains 14 residues. From germline, CDR1 is SNHLY and CDR2 FYNNEI. With V trimmed by 3 bases and J by 6 bases, 4 bases remained unmatched. The CDR3 loop is CASSDQGAGQPQHF. Here the CDR3 DNA reads TGTGCCAGCAGTGATCAGGGGGCGGGTCAGCCCCAGCATTTT.

CDR3 protein: CASTSDMSATEAFF. DNA of the CDR3: TGCGCCAGCACCTCGGACATGTCTGCCACTGAAGCTTTCTTT. J is TRBJ1-1 and V is TRBV5-1; tentative D call: TRBD1 (5 bases). Germline-derived CDR1 and CDR2 are SGHRS and YFSETQ. The CDR3 length is 14 residues. V was clipped by 6 bases and J by 4 bases, with 16 bases between them.

The chain has TRBV24-1 and TRBJ1-1; TRBD1 matches 7 bases. CDR1 and CDR2 from the germline V gene are KGHDR and SFDVKD. This CDR3 has 16 residues. Losses at the gene ends were 2 bases for V and 8 bases for J; bases not matched to a gene: 13. CDR3 DNA sequence: TGTGCCACCAGTGATTCGGGCAAACAGGGGCTTGGGGAAGCTTTCTTT. It translates to CATSDSGKQGLGEAFF.

This chain connects TRBV5-4 to TRBJ2-7; D might be TRBD2 (6 bases). The germline V and J ends were trimmed by 0 bases and 6 bases, with 10 bases remaining between them. The CDR3 loop spans 13 amino acids. CDR1 and CDR2 (germline): SGHNT, YYREEE (reference sequence). The CDR3 coding sequence is TGTGCCAGCAGCTTGGGACTAGAGCCCGAGCAGTACTTC. Translated, it gives CASSLGLEPEQYF.

The V and J genes are TRBV19 and TRBJ1-1; a weak D match, TRBD1 (5 bases). This CDR3 is 16 amino acids long. V shed 9 bases and J shed 1 base, with 21 bases lying between them. Germline V gene sequence: CDR1 LNHDA, CDR2 SQIVND (reference sequence). The CDR3, as DNA: TGTGCCAGCTCTTCCCCCCCCGGGGGATCGAACACTGAAGCTTTCTTT. It codes for CASSSPPGGSNTEAFF.

The table lists this clone with a count of one. This chain connects TRBV30 to TRBJ1-2; the match to TRBD1 covers 10 bases. The CDR3 covers 12 residues. Germline V gene lookup returns CDR1 GTSNPN and CDR2 SVGIG (reference sequence). J lost 8 bases, V lost 2 bases, and 2 bases had no gene match. This CDR3 reads CAWSSTGGGYTF. CDR3 bases: TGTGCCTGGAGTTCGACAGGGGGCGGCTACACCTTC.

This chain uses TRBV9 with TRBJ2-1, with TRBD2 matching 11 bases. The CDR3 extends over 16 amino acids. V lost 4 bases, J lost 5 bases, and 8 bases stayed unmatched. The germline gives CDR1 SGDLS, CDR2 YYNGEE. This CDR3 is CASSFSGGALDNEQFF. CDR3 bases: TGTGCCAGCAGCTTTAGCGGGGGGGCCTTAGACAATGAGCAGTTCTTC.

This chain links TRBV9 with TRBJ2-1, with D possibly being TRBD2 (6 bases). Per the germline V gene, CDR1 is SGDLS and CDR2 is YYNGEE. Trimming shortened V by 4 bases and J by 2 bases, and 19 bases separated the two germline ends. CDR3 length: 17 amino acids. The CDR3 DNA is TGTGCCAGCAGCCCGAGTGTGGGGGGTCCTCCCTACAATGAGCAGTTCTTC. Protein sequence: CASSPSVGGPPYNEQFF.

The rearrangement links TRBV19 to TRBJ1-4; 7 nucleotides align to TRBD1. V gave up 10 bases and J gave up 0 bases; unmatched junction bases: 5. Germline V gene sequence: CDR1 LNHDA, CDR2 SQIVND (reference sequence). This CDR3 is 14 amino acids long. CDR3 sequence reads: CATATGATNEKLFF. The CDR3 nucleotides are TGTGCCACCGCTACAGGGGCAACTAATGAAAAACTGTTTTTT.

The gene calls are TRBV27 and TRBJ1-6; D ambiguous. In germline, CDR1 is MNHEY, CDR2 SMNVEV (reference sequence). Trimming stripped 8 bases from V and 7 bases from J, with 21 bases between. The CDR3 has 16 amino acids. The CDR3 is CASRFGVLGSNSPLHF. The CDR3 DNA follows: TGTGCCAGCCGCTTTGGGGTTTTAGGGAGCAATTCACCCCTCCACTTT.

CDR3 amino acids: CAWSPRTSGSGRYTDTQYF. DNA of the CDR3: TGTGCCTGGAGTCCGAGGACTAGCGGGAGCGGAAGGTACACAGATACGCAGTATTTT. The rearrangement uses TRBV30 and TRBJ2-3, with TRBD2 matching 13 bases. Looked up from germline, CDR1 is GTSNPN and CDR2 is SVGIG (reference sequence). The CDR3 length is 19 residues. Losses at the gene ends were 2 bases for V and 2 bases for J; bases not matched to a gene: 13.